Sequencing of this T cell receptor beta chain was carried out in a study of T cells after yellow fever vaccination. TCRdb called the 5' RACE reads again in MiXCR, with one record for every CDR3 protein. Found here are tens of thousands of distinct CDR3 sequences, roughly 15% of them singletons; the top ten hold just under 25%. With 6 bases removed from V and 3 bases from J, the gap between germline ends came to 18 bases. The CDR3 covers 15 residues. The rearrangement uses TRBV12-3 or TRBV12-4 and TRBJ2-7; D perhaps matches TRBD1 (6 bases). This TCR was sampled from a man younger than 35 who received the YFV17D yellow fever vaccine. Sequencing used CD8+ T cells not binding an NS4B(214-222) dextramer, sorted from PBMCs, obtained roughly 20 days after the first yellow fever vaccination. The CDR3 sequence: CASRTGQGLFYEQYF. DNA for the CDR3: TGTGCCAGCAGAACGGGGCAGGGGTTGTTCTACGAGCAGTACTTC.